The source of this TCR beta chain is a study of T cell clones after liver transplantation. Study-wide context: At least one year of complete immunosuppression withdrawal without enzymes over twice normal defined tolerance.

In germline, CDR1 is SGHRS, CDR2 YFSETQ. The CDR3 sequence is 14 residues long. Trimming removed 8 bases from V and 5 bases from J; junction bases left unmatched: 8. The study's findings and limits: The donor-reactive repertoire was only partly measurable in two subjects, lacking donor cells. Graft donor-reactive T cells possibly entered the graft instead of undergoing deletion. A larger donor-reactive than third-party decline suggested partial antigen-specific deletion.

This clone appeared a single time. Antigen unknown. Method: immunoSEQ multiplex PCR; TCRdb's copy keeps in-frame clones and lacks some. The sample holds about 16,000 clones, around 80% seen once. The sequencing here drew on CD8+ T cells from blood, taken 48 months after liver transplant. This chain joins TRBV5-1 and TRBJ2-1; the match to TRBD1 covers 9 bases. The sequence derives from a human patient who received a liver transplant. These T cells may partly come from the graft donor. This CDR3 is CASTGTGKNNEQFF. DNA of the CDR3: TGCGCCAGTACCGGGACAGGGAAAAACAATGAGCAGTTCTTC.